A single sample is the source of the 24 T cell receptor beta chains below, sequenced in a study. TCRdb independently ran MiXCR on the 5' RACE reads; one entry per CDR3 protein. The profile shows 40,000 to 55,000 distinct CDR3 sequences, roughly 22% of them singletons. Tregs were sorted as CD4+CD25+CD127-/low cells. The specimen sequenced was Tregs sorted from a lymph node. These receptors were obtained from a female donor with breast cancer.

Of note for this clonotype: A read error may explain this, as a much larger clone is one base away. The genes are TRBV7-9 and TRBJ1-1; a possible D gene is TRBD1 (5 bases). The CDR3 spans 12 residues. Per the germline V gene, CDR1 is SEHNR and CDR2 is FQNEAQ (reference sequence). The CDR3 region is CASEKGRTEAVF. Written as DNA, the CDR3 is TGTGCCAGCGAAAAGGGGCGGACTGAAGCTGTCTTT.

This clonotype was seen a handful of times. The genes are TRBV9 and TRBJ2-5; D is unresolved. CDR1 and CDR2 from the germline V gene are SGDLS and YYNGEE. V shed 4 bases and J shed 2 bases, with 9 bases lying between them. The CDR3 length is 13 residues. CDR3 DNA: TGTGCCAGCAGCCCAGTTGCACAAGAGACCCAGTACTTC. This translates into CASSPVAQETQYF.

This clonotype is labeled as medium-sized. This chain joins TRBV20-1 and TRBJ2-5; the match to TRBD1 covers 7 bases. V gave up 0 bases and J gave up 0 bases; unmatched junction bases: 1. CDR1 and CDR2 from the germline V gene are DFQATT and SNEGSKA (reference sequence). CDR3 length: 14 residues. CDR3 sequence: CSARDDRDQETQYF. In DNA form, the CDR3 reads TGCAGTGCTAGAGACGACAGGGACCAAGAGACCCAGTACTTC.

Only a few counts were recorded for this clonotype. The V call is TRBV15, the J call TRBJ2-2; 8 bases map to TRBD1. V dropped 1 base and J dropped 5; count of bases not matched to a gene: 3. This CDR3 contains 15 residues. The V gene's germline CDR1 is LNHNV and CDR2 YYDKDF (reference sequence). The CDR3 DNA sequence: TGTGCCACCAGCAGAGTCAGGGGGCATACCGGGGAGCTGTTTTTT. Encoded protein: CATSRVRGHTGELFF.

Regarding this clonotype: A clone one base away is much larger, so this may be a read error. This chain links TRBV4-1 with TRBJ1-1; D not resolved. The CDR3 is 14 amino acids. Germline V lookup: CDR1 MGHRA, CDR2 YSYEKL. Written as DNA, the CDR3 is TGCACCAGCAGCGAAGCACGGGAGACCACTGAAGCTTTCTTT. Residues: CTSSEARETTEAFF.

This clonotype was seen a handful of times. The CDR3 ends on some other residue instead of the conserved phenylalanine or tryptophan, so this is likely a read error. CDR3 protein: CASTPIGGPEPQHS. As DNA, the CDR3 is TGTGCCAGCACTCCCATTGGGGGGCCGGAGCCCCAGCATTCT. The rearrangement joins TRBV28 to TRBJ1-5; TRBD1 is a possible D gene (6 bases). Germline V CDR1 and CDR2: MDHEN, SYDVKM. CDR3 length: 14 amino acids. Trimming cost V 7 bases and J 8 bases, with 18 bases left between them.

J is TRBJ2-7 and V is TRBV12-3 or TRBV12-4, with 7 bases that match TRBD1. Trimming cost V 6 bases and J 0 bases; bases outside gene matches: 5. This CDR3 is 14 amino acids long. CDR3: CASRLRDSSYEQYF. The CDR3 coding sequence is TGTGCCAGCAGACTCCGGGACAGCTCCTACGAGCAGTACTTC.

This clonotype has ten or more counts. V is TRBV5-1 and J is TRBJ2-3; no firm D call. Germline loops: CDR1 SGHRS, CDR2 YFSETQ. Trimming pared 0 bases from V and 9 bases from J, leaving 5 bases between. The CDR3 contains 11 residues. CDR3 loop: CASSLVGTQYF. CDR3 nucleotide sequence: TGCGCCAGCAGCTTGGTAGGGACGCAGTATTTT.

The CDR3 DNA sequence: TGTGCCAGCAGTTCGGACATTTCCTACGAGCAGTACTTC. Amino acid sequence: CASSSDISYEQYF. The rearrangement links TRBV12-3 or TRBV12-4 to TRBJ2-7; D perhaps matches TRBD1 (5 bases). V lost 4 bases, J lost 1 base, and 8 bases lay in between. This CDR3 has 13 amino acids.

The chain combines TRBV7-7 with TRBJ1-1; perhaps TRBD1 as D (6 bases). Between the trimmed V and J ends, which lost 3 bases and 0 bases, there was a span of 8 bases. Germline CDR1 reads SSHAT; CDR2 reads FNYEAQ (reference sequence). The CDR3 length is 14 residues. CDR3 sequence (DNA): TGTGCCAGCAGCTTTGGGGGCATGAACACTGAAGCTTTCTTT. This translates into CASSFGGMNTEAFF.

This clonotype was observed at least ten times. The rearrangement links TRBV11-2 to TRBJ2-5; D not certain. The germline gives CDR1 SGHAT, CDR2 FQNNGV. The CDR3 spans 12 residues. The V and J ends lost 0 bases and 5 bases respectively, with 4 bases between them. The CDR3 loop is CASSLDRETQYF. In DNA, the CDR3 is TGTGCCAGCAGCTTAGATAGGGAGACCCAGTACTTC.

The chain couples TRBV7-9 to TRBJ2-2, with 8 bases identical to TRBD2. The CDR3 is 18 residues long. J was trimmed by 4 bases and V by 8 bases; bases with no gene match: 18. Looked up from germline, CDR1 is SEHNR and CDR2 is FQNEAQ (reference sequence). The CDR3 sequence is CASGSPPLAGQGTGELFF. CDR3 bases: TGTGCCAGCGGCTCCCCCCCCCTAGCGGGTCAGGGCACCGGGGAGCTGTTTTTT.

There are many counts of this clonotype. The rearrangement links TRBV5-1 to TRBJ1-2; D remains ambiguous. This CDR3 spans 17 amino acids. Germline V gene lookup returns CDR1 SGHRS and CDR2 YFSETQ. The germline V and J ends were trimmed by 3 bases and 2 bases, with 20 bases remaining between them. The DNA for the CDR3 is TGCGCCAGCAGCTATGGCACCCCCGGCCGGATAAACTATGGCTACACCTTC. Its translation: CASSYGTPGRINYGYTF.

This clonotype was detected ten times or more. This chain links TRBV7-3 with TRBJ2-1, with TRBD1 identical over 9 bases. CDR1 and CDR2 (germline): SGHTA, FQGTGA. J gave up 5 bases and V 5 bases, and 7 bases lay outside the gene matches. This CDR3 contains 15 residues. The chain's CDR3 is CASSQGGQGNNEQFF. CDR3 in DNA: TGTGCCAGCAGCCAGGGGGGACAGGGAAACAATGAGCAGTTCTTC.

This clonotype was counted at least ten times. The gene calls are TRBV30 and TRBJ1-1, with 7 bases lining up with TRBD1. With 4 bases clipped from V and 1 base from J, the junction kept 6 bases outside the gene matches. The CDR3 extends over 14 amino acids. The germline V gene has CDR1 GTSNPN and CDR2 SVGIG (reference sequence). The CDR3 is CAWNQGQWNTEAFF. The CDR3 DNA reads TGTGCCTGGAACCAGGGACAGTGGAACACTGAAGCTTTCTTT.

This clonotype is medium-sized. V usage is TRBV7-3 and J usage is TRBJ1-1, with 7 bases identical to TRBD1. The CDR3 loop spans 15 amino acids. The germline V gene has CDR1 SGHTA and CDR2 FQGTGA. The junction had 4 bases not matched to a gene; V was cut back by 2 bases and J by 1 base. CDR3 nucleotides: TGTGCCAGCAGCTTAGACAGGGTTCCGAACACTGAAGCTTTCTTT. Its protein product is CASSLDRVPNTEAFF.

The chain is built from TRBV5-5 and TRBJ2-3, with TRBD1 as a possible D gene (5 bases). The CDR3 spans 15 residues. Germline CDR1 SGHKS, CDR2 YYEKEE (reference sequence). With 1 base removed from V and 0 bases from J, the gap between germline ends came to 9 bases. This CDR3 reads CASSLRQGSTDTQYF. The CDR3 DNA follows: TGTGCCAGCAGCTTGCGCCAGGGAAGCACAGATACGCAGTATTTT.

This clonotype was detected ten times or more. The J gene is TRBJ1-1, the V gene TRBV5-6, with TRBD1 as a possible D gene (6 bases). This CDR3 spans 15 amino acids. V was shortened by 4 bases and J by 0 bases, with 13 bases between the two germline ends. The V gene's germline CDR1 is SGHDT and CDR2 YYEEEE. The CDR3 DNA sequence: TGTGCCAGCAGCACAGCGGAGGGGGTGAACACTGAAGCTTTCTTT. It encodes CASSTAEGVNTEAFF.

V is TRBV27 and J is TRBJ2-3, with a tentative D call TRBD2 (5 bases). V was clipped by 4 bases and J by 8 bases, with 7 bases between them. The CDR3 contains 11 residues. CDR1 is MNHEY, CDR2 SMNVEV, per germline (reference sequence). The CDR3 reads CASSSRGTQYF. The CDR3 region has the DNA TGTGCCAGCAGTTCCCGGGGTACGCAGTATTTT.

Only a few counts were recorded for this clonotype. The chain joins TRBV7-6 to TRBJ2-5; possibly TRBD2 for D (6 bases). With 1 base removed from V and 5 bases from J, the gap between germline ends came to 17 bases. The CDR3 runs 16 residues. The V gene's germline CDR1 is SGHVS and CDR2 FNYEAQ. The DNA of the CDR3 is TGTGCCAGCAGCTTAGTGGCGGGAAACGAGCGGGAGACCCAGTACTTC. The encoded protein is CASSLVAGNERETQYF.

This clonotype was seen more than once but under ten times. The chain links TRBV18 to TRBJ1-3; no clear D. This CDR3 comprises 14 residues. Between the trimmed V and J ends, which lost 2 bases and 3 bases, there was a span of 8 bases. Germline assignment: CDR1 KGHSH and CDR2 LQKENI. CDR3 protein: CASSPSASGNTIYF. CDR3 nucleotides: TGTGCCAGCTCACCATCGGCAAGTGGAAACACCATATATTTT.

The table lists this clonotype with a count of one. A read error may be the cause here, since a much bigger clone is one base away. The chain joins TRBV6-1 to TRBJ1-5; tentative D call: TRBD1 (6 bases). The V and J ends lost 6 bases and 15 bases respectively, with 24 bases between them. Germline V CDR1 and CDR2: MNHNS, SASEGT. The CDR3 extends over 14 amino acids. The CDR3 here is CASSLGQSHQLRHF. Here the CDR3 DNA reads TGTGCCAGCAGCCTTGGACAGTCCCATCAGCTCCGGCATTTT.

This chain joins TRBV29-1 and TRBJ2-3; TRBD2 matches at 12 bases. The V and J ends lost 2 bases and 5 bases, in that order; junction bases with no gene match: 8. The CDR3 has 16 residues. Germline-derived CDR1 and CDR2 are SQVTM and ANQGSEA. The CDR3 reads CSVEFLAGGSKDTQYF. DNA of the CDR3: TGCAGCGTTGAATTCCTAGCGGGGGGGTCAAAAGATACGCAGTATTTT.

This clonotype was detected ten times or more. The rearrangement joins TRBV6-5 to TRBJ1-6, with unresolved D. V lost 6 bases and J lost 10, with 13 bases in between. CDR1 is MNHEY and CDR2 is SVGAGI in the germline V gene. The CDR3 is 13 residues long. The CDR3 DNA reads as TGTGCCAGCAGCGGGGTCCGGTACTCACCCCTCCACTTT. Protein: CASSGVRYSPLHF.